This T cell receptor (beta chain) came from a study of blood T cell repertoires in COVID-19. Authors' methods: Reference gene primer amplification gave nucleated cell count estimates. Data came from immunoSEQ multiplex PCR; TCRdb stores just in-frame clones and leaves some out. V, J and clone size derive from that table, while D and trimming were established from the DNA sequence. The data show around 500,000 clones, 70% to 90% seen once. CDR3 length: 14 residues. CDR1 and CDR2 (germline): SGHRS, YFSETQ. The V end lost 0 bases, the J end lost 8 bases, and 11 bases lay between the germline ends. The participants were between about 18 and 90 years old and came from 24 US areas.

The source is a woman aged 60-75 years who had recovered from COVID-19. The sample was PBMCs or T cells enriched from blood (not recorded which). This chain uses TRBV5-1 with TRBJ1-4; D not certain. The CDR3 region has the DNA TGCGCCAGCAGCTTGGACCCCGCCCGGGAAAAACTGTTTTTT. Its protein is CASSLDPAREKLFF.